These 21 T cell receptor beta chains were all obtained from the same sample, sequenced in a study of tumor and adjacent non-tumor tissue in lung cancer. The library came from three nested PCR rounds adapted from ARM-PCR protocols. TCRdb recomputed calls from the multiplex PCR reads with MiXCR, one row per CDR3 protein. The table lists some 77,000 distinct CDR3 sequences, nearly 70% of them singletons, with roughly 12% in the top ten. This sample's RNA came from whole unsorted tissue. The sequenced sample was lung tumor tissue. The receptor set was obtained from a woman between 70 and 85 years old with non-small cell lung cancer.

Worth noting for this clonotype: The junction departs from the called germline gene at one end, perhaps through a read error. The chain joins TRBV4-1 to TRBJ1-1, with 7 bases identical to TRBD1. Per germline, CDR1 MGHRA and CDR2 YSYEKL. This CDR3 has 18 residues. The CDR3: CTSSQNSGQALLNTEAFF. The CDR3 DNA sequence: TGCACCAGCAGCCAAAATTCCGGACAGGCACTATTGAACACTGAAGCTTTCTTT.

V and J are TRBV5-4 and TRBJ2-2; 8 nucleotides align to TRBD1. Germline loops: CDR1 SGHNT, CDR2 YYREEE (reference sequence). The CDR3 loop spans 17 amino acids. CDR3 nucleotides: TGTGGCATCAGCCCTTCCCACCGGACAGGGAATCCCCCGGAGCTGTTTTTT. The encoded protein is CGISPSHRTGNPPELFF.

With regard to this clonotype: A junction boundary mismatches the germline segment, possibly from a read error. The chain is built from TRBV29-1 and TRBJ2-5; a weak D match, TRBD1 (5 bases). CDR1 is SQVTM, CDR2 ANQGSEA, per germline. The CDR3 is 17 residues long. CDR3 sequence (DNA): TGCAGTGTTGAAAGGGGCAGGGATCAACCGTACCAAGAGAGCCAGTACTTC. Amino acid sequence: CSVERGRDQPYQESQYF.

Concerning this clonotype itself: This is likely a read error, given that the CDR3 carries no conserved phenylalanine or tryptophan at its end. The chain has TRBV6-6 and TRBJ2-1; TRBD2 is a possible D gene (6 bases). The CDR3 sequence is 16 residues long. Germline V gene sequence: CDR1 MNHNY, CDR2 SVGAGI (reference sequence). The CDR3 protein is CASRYSPGSSYNEQFY. In nucleotides, the CDR3 is TGTGCCAGCAGGTACTCGCCCGGGAGCTCCTACAATGAGCAGTTCTAC.

Regarding this clonotype: It may be a read error: a sequence one base away is much more abundant. The V gene is TRBV6-5, the J gene TRBJ1-1, with D maybe TRBD1 (5 bases). This CDR3 is 13 amino acids long. V lost 4 bases to trimming and J lost 6 bases, with 12 bases between them. Per the germline V gene, CDR1 is MNHEY and CDR2 is SVGAGI. Written as DNA, the CDR3 is TGTGCCAGCAGTTGCCCGGCGGGGGCTGAAGCTTTCTTT. Amino acids: CASSCPAGAEAFF.

A note on this clonotype: Since no conserved phenylalanine or tryptophan closes the CDR3, a read error is the likely cause. The chain recombines TRBV6-2 or TRBV6-3 with TRBJ1-5; no clear D gene. Germline assignment: CDR1 MNHEY and CDR2 SVGEGT. Trimming pared 6 bases from V and 5 bases from J, leaving 17 bases between. The CDR3 runs to 15 residues. DNA of the CDR3: TGTGCCAGCAGCAAAGTCGGCAGAAGTGATCAGCCCCAGCATTAT. Its protein is CASSKVGRSDQPQHY.

The J gene is TRBJ1-2, the V gene TRBV11-2; D call uncertain. The CDR3 sequence is 14 residues long. CDR1 SGHAT and CDR2 FQNNGV come from the germline V gene. The CDR3, as DNA: TGTACCAACAGCTTATTACCCCGGGAACGGGGCTACACCTTC. Translated: CTNSLLPRERGYTF.

In this sample, this clonotype turned up many times. The chain recombines TRBV6-5 with TRBJ1-6; D ambiguous. CDR3 size: 14 residues. CDR1 MNHEY and CDR2 SVGAGI come from the germline V gene. The V end was cut by 5 bases, the J end by 3 bases, with 8 bases between. The CDR3 protein is CASSTGNYNSPLHF. The CDR3 nucleotides read TGTGCCAGCAGTACCGGGAACTATAATTCACCCCTCCACTTT.

In regard to this clonotype: A much bigger clone sits one base away, suggesting this may be a read error. This chain connects TRBV7-9 to TRBJ2-1; 8 bases fit TRBD2. The CDR3 is made up of 14 amino acids. CDR1 is SEHNR and CDR2 is FQNEAQ in the germline V gene (reference sequence). The CDR3 sequence is CACSSPGGGNEQFF. The CDR3 bases are TGTGCCTGCAGCTCCCCCGGGGGGGGCAATGAGCAGTTCTTC. The whole variable domain, remainder taken from reference TRBV7-9 and TRBJ2-1, is DTGVSQNPRHKITKRGQNVTFRCDPISEHNRLYWYRQTLGQGPEFLTYFQNEAQLEKSRLLSDRFSAERPKGSFSTLEIQRTEQGDSAMYLCACSSPGGGNEQFFGPGTRLTVL.

This clonotype was counted at least ten times. The V and J genes are TRBV5-6 and TRBJ2-4; 9 bases line up with TRBD1. The ends lost 3 bases at V and 5 bases at J; junction bases unmatched: 0. The CDR3 is 13 residues long. Germline V CDR1 and CDR2: SGHDT, YYEEEE. The CDR3 protein is CASSWTGENIQYF. The CDR3, as DNA: TGTGCCAGCAGCTGGACAGGGGAAAACATTCAGTACTTC. Full variable domain (outside the CDR3, taken from reference TRBV5-6 and TRBJ2-4): DAGVTQSPTHLIKTRGQQVTLRCSPKSGHDTVSWYQQALGQGPQFIFQYYEEEERQRGNFPDRFSGHQFPNYSSELNVNALLLGDSALYLCASSWTGENIQYFGAGTRLSVL.

Comment on this clonotype: At one of its ends the junction is not consistent with the germline gene, which may arise from a read error. The J gene is TRBJ2-3, the V gene TRBV29-1; D might be TRBD1 (5 bases). The CDR3 covers 12 residues. The germline V gene has CDR1 SQVTM and CDR2 ANQGSEA. The CDR3 reads CSIFTGTDTRYF. As DNA, the CDR3 is TGCAGCATCTTCACAGGCACAGATACGCGGTATTTT.

Ten or more counts support this clonotype. V gene TRBV10-2 combines with J gene TRBJ1-5; D perhaps matches TRBD1 (5 bases). There are 16 residues in the CDR3. Between the trimmed V and J ends, which lost 6 bases and 5 bases, there was a span of 20 bases. The V gene's germline CDR1 is WSHSY and CDR2 SAAADI. The CDR3 loop is CASRPTGDDSDQPQHF. DNA for the CDR3: TGCGCCAGCAGGCCCACCGGGGACGACTCAGATCAGCCCCAGCATTTT.

As concerns this clonotype: Germline and junction disagree at one end, which may indicate a read error. This chain connects TRBV6-5 to TRBJ2-3; D gene unclear. This CDR3 spans 15 amino acids. Germline values: CDR1 MNHEY, CDR2 SVGAGI. The CDR3 region is CAISYPFMNTDTQYF. The CDR3 DNA is TGCGCCATCAGTTACCCGTTTATGAACACAGATACGCAGTATTTT.

This clonotype occurred many times. The rearrangement joins TRBV5-6 to TRBJ1-2; D may be TRBD1 (5 bases). Between the trimmed V and J ends, which lost 0 bases and 6 bases, there was a span of 9 bases. This CDR3 region has 13 residues. Germline CDR1 and CDR2: SGHDT and YYEEEE. The CDR3 DNA follows: TGTGCCAGCAGCTTGGGCAGGGCGGATGGCTACACCTTC. It specifies CASSLGRADGYTF.

Of note for this clonotype: A much larger clonotype is one base distant, so this may be a read error. The chain carries TRBV24-1 and TRBJ2-5; D is unresolved. V was trimmed by 0 bases and J by 2 bases, leaving 6 bases between them. The CDR3 is 14 amino acids. Germline assignment: CDR1 KGHDR and CDR2 SFDVKD. The CDR3 sequence is CATSDLQRQETQYF. The DNA for the CDR3 is TGTGCCACCAGTGATTTGCAGAGGCAAGAGACCCAGTACTTC.

J is TRBJ2-3 and V is TRBV29-1; D unclear. This CDR3 is 11 amino acids long. Germline CDR1 and CDR2: SQVTM and ANQGSEA. Here the CDR3 DNA reads TGCAGTGCTGAAGATTCAGATACGCAGTATTTT. Translated, it gives CSAEDSDTQYF.

This clonotype counts as medium-sized. This chain links TRBV29-1 with TRBJ1-2, with D perhaps matching TRBD1 (5 bases). Germline V gene lookup returns CDR1 SQVTM and CDR2 ANQGSEA. The V gene lost 0 bases and the J gene lost 8 bases, with 13 bases spanning the gap. The CDR3 spans 13 residues. The DNA of the CDR3 is TGCAGCGTTGAAGACCTAGCGTGGGGCGGCTACACCTTC. Translating gives CSVEDLAWGGYTF.

Concerning this clonotype itself: No DNA is shown, since the ends of the CDR3 on it are uncertain; the CDR3 is the one TCRdb lists. The rearrangement joins TRBV28 to TRBJ2-7; TRBD1 reflects the table's D call only, with no check against the DNA. The V gene's germline CDR1 is MDHEN and CDR2 SYDVKM. The CDR3 spans 15 amino acids, including both terminal residues. The CDR3 loop reads CASMSLCSGSYEQYF.

In regard to this clonotype: The junction and the germline gene differ at one end; a read error may be behind it. The chain joins TRBV6-6 to TRBJ2-3; 11 nucleotides align to TRBD1. The CDR3 is made up of 15 amino acids. The germline V gene encodes CDR1 MNHNY and CDR2 SVGAGI (reference sequence). The CDR3 spells CPSSSGTGGVDTQFF. In nucleotides, the CDR3 is TGTCCCAGCAGTTCCGGGACAGGGGGTGTAGATACGCAGTTTTTT.

On this clonotype itself: Given the absence of the conserved phenylalanine or tryptophan at the CDR3 end, a read error is likely. It is unclear where the CDR3 begins or ends on the DNA, so no DNA is shown, and the CDR3 is as TCRdb lists it. The genes are TRBV7-8 and TRBJ2-5; the D call of TRBD1 is as the table states it, not checked on the DNA. The CDR3 comprises 14 residues, both ends counted. The germline V gene has CDR1 SGHVS and CDR2 FQNEAQ. CDR3 residues: CASSLDNRVETHYI.

This clonotype appeared many times. The chain uses TRBV5-1 and TRBJ1-1; 9 bases map to TRBD1. Germline V gives CDR1 SGHRS, CDR2 YFSETQ. The V segment lost 4 bases and the J segment 8 bases; nucleotides outside the gene matches: 18. This CDR3 has 17 amino acids. In nucleotides, the CDR3 is TGCGCCAGCAGCCCTACCGCGGGGACAGGGACGCAGAGAGAAGCTTTCTTT. This codes for CASSPTAGTGTQREAFF.